This entry describes one T cell receptor (beta chain). Antigen specificity is unknown. Produced via immunoSEQ multiplex PCR; TCRdb's table is partial and in-frame only. Found here are some 100,000 clones, about four fifths of them singletons; the top ten hold roughly 5%. This specimen belongs to a study of OX40 agonist ivuxolimab in advanced cancers. Overall study context: Patients were infused with ivuxolimab every 2 weeks at 0.01 to 10 mg/kg. Among those enrolled, mean age was about 60 years (range roughly 23 to 90) and about 79% were male. Study findings and constraints: The mean number of expanded clones was higher in CD8+ T cells than in CD4+.

In germline, CDR1 is SGHRS, CDR2 YFSETQ. The CDR3 length is 15 residues. V lost 1 base, J lost 5 bases, and 5 bases stayed unmatched. This material consisted of CD4+ or CD8+ T cells sorted from blood, taken in a trial of the OX40 agonist ivuxolimab. This TCR was recovered from an adult with an advanced solid tumor such as melanoma, head and neck, liver or kidney cancer. The chain uses TRBV5-1 and TRBJ1-2; 10 positions match TRBD1. For the CDR3, the DNA is TGCGCCAGCAGCTTGTTCGACAGGGGGCATTATGGCTACACCTTC. Translating gives CASSLFDRGHYGYTF. Together with reference TRBV5-1 and TRBJ1-2, the CDR3 gives the full variable domain: KAGVTQTPRYLIKTRGQQVTLSCSPISGHRSVSWYQQTPGQGLQFLFEYFSETQRNKGNFPGRFSGRQFSNSRSEMNVSTLELGDSALYLCASSLFDRGHYGYTFGSGTRLTVV.